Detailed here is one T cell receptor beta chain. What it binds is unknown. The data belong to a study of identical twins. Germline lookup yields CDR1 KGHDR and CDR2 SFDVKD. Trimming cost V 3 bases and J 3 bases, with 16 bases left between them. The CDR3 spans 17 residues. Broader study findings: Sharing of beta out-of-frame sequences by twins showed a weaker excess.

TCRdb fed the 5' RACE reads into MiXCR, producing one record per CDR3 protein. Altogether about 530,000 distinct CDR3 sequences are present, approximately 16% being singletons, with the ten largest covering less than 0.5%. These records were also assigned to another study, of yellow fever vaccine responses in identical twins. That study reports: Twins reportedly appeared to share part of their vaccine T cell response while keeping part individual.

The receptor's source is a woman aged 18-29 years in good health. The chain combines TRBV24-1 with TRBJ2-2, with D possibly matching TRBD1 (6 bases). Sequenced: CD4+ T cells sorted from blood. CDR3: CATSDTNRALYTGELFF. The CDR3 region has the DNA TGTGCCACCAGTGATACTAACAGGGCGTTGTACACCGGGGAGCTGTTTTTT.